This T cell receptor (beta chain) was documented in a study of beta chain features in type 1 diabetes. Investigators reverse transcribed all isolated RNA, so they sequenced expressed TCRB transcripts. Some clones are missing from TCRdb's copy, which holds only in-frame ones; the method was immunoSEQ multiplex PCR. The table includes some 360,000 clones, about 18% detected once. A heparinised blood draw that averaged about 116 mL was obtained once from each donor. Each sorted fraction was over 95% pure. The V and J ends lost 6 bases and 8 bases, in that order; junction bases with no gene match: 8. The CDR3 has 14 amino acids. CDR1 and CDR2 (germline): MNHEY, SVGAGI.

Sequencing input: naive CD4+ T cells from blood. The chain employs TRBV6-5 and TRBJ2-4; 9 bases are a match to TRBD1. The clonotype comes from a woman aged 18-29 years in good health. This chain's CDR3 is CASSPGQGKDIQYF. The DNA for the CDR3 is TGTGCCAGCAGCCCCGGACAGGGGAAGGACATTCAGTACTTC.